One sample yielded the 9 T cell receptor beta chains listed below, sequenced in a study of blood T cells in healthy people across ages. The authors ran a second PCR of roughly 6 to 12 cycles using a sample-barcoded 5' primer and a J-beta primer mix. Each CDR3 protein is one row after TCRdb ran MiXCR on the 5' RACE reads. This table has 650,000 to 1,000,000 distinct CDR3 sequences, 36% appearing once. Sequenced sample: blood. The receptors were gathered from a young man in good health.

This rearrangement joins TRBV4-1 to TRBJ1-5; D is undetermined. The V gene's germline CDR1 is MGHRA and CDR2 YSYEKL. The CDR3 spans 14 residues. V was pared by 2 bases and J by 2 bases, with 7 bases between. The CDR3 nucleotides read TGCGCCAGCAGCCAACCAGGACGCAATCAGCCCCAGCATTTT. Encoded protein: CASSQPGRNQPQHF.

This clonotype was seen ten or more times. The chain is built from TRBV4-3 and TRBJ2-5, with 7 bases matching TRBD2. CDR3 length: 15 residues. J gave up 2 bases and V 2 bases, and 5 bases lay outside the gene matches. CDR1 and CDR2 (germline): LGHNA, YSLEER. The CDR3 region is CASSQHGLEQETQYF. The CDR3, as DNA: TGCGCCAGCAGCCAACACGGACTAGAACAAGAGACCCAGTACTTC.

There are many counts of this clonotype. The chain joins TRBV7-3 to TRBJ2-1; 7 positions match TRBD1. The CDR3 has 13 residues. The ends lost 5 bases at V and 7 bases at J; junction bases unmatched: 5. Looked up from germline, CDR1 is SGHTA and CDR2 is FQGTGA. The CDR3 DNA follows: TGTGCCAGCAGCCCACGGACAGGTAATGAGCAGTTCTTC. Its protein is CASSPRTGNEQFF.

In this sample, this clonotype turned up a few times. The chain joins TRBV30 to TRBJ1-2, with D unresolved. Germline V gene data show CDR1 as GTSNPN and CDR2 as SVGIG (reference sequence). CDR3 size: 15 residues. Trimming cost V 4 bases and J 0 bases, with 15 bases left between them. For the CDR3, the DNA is TGTGCCTGGATTCCCCGGCGGATTCCTAACTATGGCTACACCTTC. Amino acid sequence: CAWIPRRIPNYGYTF.

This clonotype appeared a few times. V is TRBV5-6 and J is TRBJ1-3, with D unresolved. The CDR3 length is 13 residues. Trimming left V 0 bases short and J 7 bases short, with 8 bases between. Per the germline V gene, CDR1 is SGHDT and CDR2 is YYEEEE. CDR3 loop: CASSLGNGNTIYF. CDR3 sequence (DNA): TGTGCCAGCAGCTTGGGGAATGGGAACACCATATATTTT.

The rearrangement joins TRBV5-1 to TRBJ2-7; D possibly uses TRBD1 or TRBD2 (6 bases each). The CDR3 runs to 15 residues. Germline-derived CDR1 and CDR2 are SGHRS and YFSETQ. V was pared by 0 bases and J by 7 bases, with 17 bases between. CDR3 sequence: CASSLEGGRYNEQYF. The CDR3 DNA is TGCGCCAGCAGCTTGGAGGGGGGTCGGTACAATGAGCAGTACTTC.

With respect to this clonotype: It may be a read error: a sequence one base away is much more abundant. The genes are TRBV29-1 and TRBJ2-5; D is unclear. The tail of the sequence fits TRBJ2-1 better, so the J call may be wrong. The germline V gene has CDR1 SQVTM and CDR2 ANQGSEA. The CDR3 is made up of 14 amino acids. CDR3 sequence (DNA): TGCAGCGTTGAAGACAGGCCGTACCAAGAGACCCAGTTCTTC. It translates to CSVEDRPYQETQFF.

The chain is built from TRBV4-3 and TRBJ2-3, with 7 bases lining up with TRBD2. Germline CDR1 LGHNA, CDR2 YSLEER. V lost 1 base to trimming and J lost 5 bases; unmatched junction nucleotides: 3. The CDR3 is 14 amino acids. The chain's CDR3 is CASSQGTRIDTQYF. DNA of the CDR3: TGCGCCAGCAGCCAAGGGACTAGGATAGATACGCAGTATTTT.

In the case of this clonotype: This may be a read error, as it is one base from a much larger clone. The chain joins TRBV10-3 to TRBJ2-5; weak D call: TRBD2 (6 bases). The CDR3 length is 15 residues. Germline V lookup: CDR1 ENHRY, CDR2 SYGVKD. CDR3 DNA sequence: TGTGTCATCAGTGAGTCGCGCGGGGAAGGAGAGACCCAGTACTTC. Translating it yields CVISESRGEGETQYF.